This is a list of T cell receptor beta chains from one sample in a study of blood T cell repertoires in COVID-19. Generated by immunoSEQ multiplex PCR, the TCRdb table keeps only in-frame clones and is missing some. The repertoire consists of 440,000 or so clones, with 89% occurring once and the leading ten covering approximately 1.5%. Sequencing was performed on peripheral blood. These receptors all come from a woman aged 40 to 49 with COVID-19, enrolled during active disease. Both conserved end residues are part of each CDR3. Fields, in order: CDR3 protein, CDR3 DNA, V gene, D gene, clone size, J gene. A D gene is named only where the DNA matches it firmly. Clone size is shown for a subset of rows, as once, few, many or a class of expanded clone.

cdr3_aa: CASSLENSPLHF
cdr3_nt: TGTGCCAGCAGTCTCGAGAATTCACCCCTCCACTTT
v_call: TRBV28
d_call: -
clone_size: -
j_call: TRBJ1-6

cdr3_aa: CAISESPLADTQYF
cdr3_nt: TGTGCCATCAGTGAGTCGCCGCTAGCGGATACGCAGTATTTT
v_call: TRBV10-3
d_call: -
clone_size: -
j_call: TRBJ2-3

cdr3_aa: CASSKTGIGTDTQYF
cdr3_nt: TGTGCCAGCAGCAAGACAGGGATAGGCACAGATACGCAGTATTTT
v_call: TRBV3-1/TRBV3-2
d_call: TRBD1
clone_size: -
j_call: TRBJ2-3

cdr3_aa: CASSQDRPRGGTQYF
cdr3_nt: TGCGCCAGCAGCCAAGATCGCCCACGAGGGGGGACCCAGTACTTC
v_call: TRBV4-1
d_call: -
clone_size: once
j_call: TRBJ2-5

cdr3_aa: CASSLGHFNQPQHF
cdr3_nt: TGTGCCAGCAGCCTAGGACATTTCAATCAGCCCCAGCATTTT
v_call: TRBV5-6
d_call: -
clone_size: -
j_call: TRBJ1-5

cdr3_aa: CASSGSRDRGWETQYF
cdr3_nt: TGTGCCAGCAGTGGCAGCAGGGACAGGGGGTGGGAGACCCAGTACTTC
v_call: TRBV6-1
d_call: TRBD1
clone_size: once
j_call: TRBJ2-5

cdr3_aa: CASSKVERDRYNQPQHF
cdr3_nt: TGTGCCAGCAGCAAAGTAGAACGGGACAGGTATAATCAGCCCCAGCATTTT
v_call: TRBV21-1
d_call: -
clone_size: -
j_call: TRBJ1-5

cdr3_aa: CAWTQLTGLYTEAFF
cdr3_nt: TGTGCCTGGACCCAACTGACAGGGTTGTACACTGAAGCTTTCTTT
v_call: TRBV30
d_call: TRBD1
clone_size: -
j_call: TRBJ1-1

cdr3_aa: CASCRDRDSYEQYF
cdr3_nt: TGTGCCAGCTGCCGGGACAGGGACTCCTACGAGCAGTACTTC
v_call: TRBV6-5
d_call: TRBD1
clone_size: -
j_call: TRBJ2-7

cdr3_aa: CASSPTANYNSPLHF
cdr3_nt: TGTGCCAGCTCACCGACAGCCAACTATAATTCACCCCTCCACTTT
v_call: TRBV18
d_call: -
clone_size: once
j_call: TRBJ1-6

cdr3_aa: CASSLVSWDKAYGYTF
cdr3_nt: TGTGCCAGCAGCTTAGTTTCTTGGGACAAAGCCTATGGCTACACCTTC
v_call: TRBV7-2
d_call: -
clone_size: -
j_call: TRBJ1-2

cdr3_aa: CASSLPGGANVLTF
cdr3_nt: TGTGCCAGCAGCTTGCCAGGGGGGGCCAACGTCCTGACTTTC
v_call: TRBV5-5
d_call: -
clone_size: -
j_call: TRBJ2-6

cdr3_aa: CASSLGPQLYGYTF
cdr3_nt: TGTGCCAGCAGCTTGGGTCCACAGCTGTATGGCTACACCTTC
v_call: TRBV5-4
d_call: -
clone_size: -
j_call: TRBJ1-2

cdr3_aa: CASSFGRGSSTDTQYF
cdr3_nt: TGTGCCAGTAGTTTCGGTCGCGGCAGCAGCACAGATACGCAGTATTTT
v_call: TRBV19
d_call: -
clone_size: -
j_call: TRBJ2-3

cdr3_aa: CASSPTGAQETQYF
cdr3_nt: TGCGCCAGCAGCCCGACAGGGGCCCAAGAGACCCAGTACTTC
v_call: TRBV5-1
d_call: TRBD1
clone_size: -
j_call: TRBJ2-5

cdr3_aa: CASSLSGTALGYTF
cdr3_nt: TGTGCCAGCAGTTTATCGGGGACAGCCCTGGGCTACACCTTC
v_call: TRBV27
d_call: TRBD1
clone_size: -
j_call: TRBJ1-2

cdr3_aa: CASSPGHTGGAHYGYTF
cdr3_nt: TGCGCCAGCAGCCCCGGACACACAGGGGGCGCGCACTATGGCTACACCTTC
v_call: TRBV5-1
d_call: TRBD1
clone_size: -
j_call: TRBJ1-2

cdr3_aa: CASSFGQGAADTQYF
cdr3_nt: TGCGCCAGCAGCTTTGGACAGGGGGCCGCAGATACGCAGTATTTT
v_call: TRBV5-1
d_call: TRBD1
clone_size: -
j_call: TRBJ2-3

cdr3_aa: CATGLMGREKLFF
cdr3_nt: TGTGCCACCGGTTTGATGGGGCGTGAAAAACTGTTTTTT
v_call: TRBV2
d_call: -
clone_size: -
j_call: TRBJ1-4

cdr3_aa: CASRQLNQPQHF
cdr3_nt: TGTGCCAGTAGACAGTTGAATCAGCCCCAGCATTTT
v_call: TRBV6-6
d_call: -
clone_size: -
j_call: TRBJ1-5

cdr3_aa: CASSWAGPYEQYF
cdr3_nt: TGTGCCAGCAGTTGGGCGGGTCCCTACGAGCAGTACTTC
v_call: TRBV12-3/TRBV12-4
d_call: -
clone_size: once
j_call: TRBJ2-7

cdr3_aa: CASSSGGEQGRYEQYF
cdr3_nt: TGTGCCTCCTCGTCAGGGGGAGAACAGGGTAGGTACGAGCAGTACTTC
v_call: TRBV28
d_call: TRBD1
clone_size: -
j_call: TRBJ2-7